This entry describes one T cell receptor (beta chain). This entry is derived from a study of Ad26.COV2.S vaccination and SARS-CoV-2 variants. In the study overall: By the intramuscular route, Ad26.COV2.S was given once, or twice 56 days apart.

V dropped 7 bases and J dropped 8; count of bases not matched to a gene: 8. This CDR3 is 13 amino acids long. Germline assignment: CDR1 SGDLS and CDR2 YYNGEE. The treatment is: 15 to 20 received Ad26.COV2.S at low or high dose, single or two shots; about 5 received placebo; per-sample allocation not given. Sampling occurred on day 63 after the first vaccine or placebo injection. Adults aged 18-55 years in Boston included the donor. The protocol was immunoSEQ multiplex PCR, while the TCRdb copy is restricted to in-frame clones and leaves out a portion. The sample gives 440,000 or so clones, about nine tenths of which show up once; 1.7% is in the top ten.

The clonotype was recovered from a person aged 18-65 years who received the Ad26.COV2.S COVID-19 vaccine or a placebo. The chain carries TRBV9 and TRBJ2-1, with TRBD2 identical over 8 bases. The sequencing used peripheral blood, collected in a trial of Ad26.COV2.S vaccine versus placebo. Here the CDR3 DNA reads TGTGCCAGCTGTCTGGCGGGGGGACATGAGCAGTTCTTC. It specifies CASCLAGGHEQFF.